The rows below give T cell receptor beta chains drawn from one sample of a study of Graves' ophthalmopathy and Graves' hyperthyroidism. Each CDR3 protein gets one entry after TCRdb re-called the multiplex PCR reads with MiXCR. The data contain around 670,000 distinct CDR3 sequences, roughly two fifths of them seen just once; the ten biggest clones take up 44%. Input material: peripheral blood. The receptors here all came from an adult man with Graves' ophthalmopathy. Each CDR3 is given with its conserved first and last residue. Each record gives: V gene, clone size, D gene, J gene, CDR3 protein, CDR3 DNA. D genes are given only for firm matches. Clone size is not always given. Where it is, it says once, few, many or a class for expanded clones.

V gene: TRBV20-1; clone size: few; D gene: TRBD2; J gene: TRBJ2-7; CDR3 protein: CSAEIAGGTFEQYF; CDR3 DNA: TGCAGTGCGGAAATAGCGGGAGGGACCTTCGAGCAGTACTTC
V gene: TRBV6-5; clone size: few; D gene: TRBD1; J gene: TRBJ1-2; CDR3 protein: CASSYAGGRTVGYTF; CDR3 DNA: TGTGCCAGCAGTTACGCAGGGGGCAGGACGGTCGGCTACACCTTC
V gene: TRBV7-2; clone size: NA; D gene: NA; J gene: TRBJ2-5; CDR3 protein: CASSTREGGFLETQYF; CDR3 DNA: TGTGCCAGCAGCACCAGGGAAGGAGGTTTCTTGGAGACCCAGTACTTC
V gene: TRBV10-3; clone size: many; D gene: TRBD1; J gene: TRBJ1-1; CDR3 protein: CAISAGRTGAITEAFF; CDR3 DNA: TGTGCCATCAGTGCTGGGAGGACAGGGGCTATCACTGAAGCTTTCTTT
V gene: TRBV5-6; clone size: few; D gene: NA; J gene: TRBJ2-5; CDR3 protein: CASSFDTGTPRETQYF; CDR3 DNA: TGTGCCAGCAGCTTTGACACCGGGACACCGCGAGAGACCCAGTACTTC
V gene: TRBV3-1; clone size: NA; D gene: NA; J gene: TRBJ2-5; CDR3 protein: CASSQRRTSWETQYF; CDR3 DNA: TGTGCCAGCAGCCAAAGGAGGACCTCCTGGGAGACCCAGTACTTC
V gene: TRBV15; clone size: many; D gene: NA; J gene: TRBJ1-1; CDR3 protein: CATSLDRNTEAFF; CDR3 DNA: TGTGCCACCAGCTTGGACAGGAACACTGAAGCTTTCTTT
V gene: TRBV19; clone size: NA; D gene: TRBD1; J gene: TRBJ2-7; CDR3 protein: CASSTTGTYEQYF; CDR3 DNA: TGTGCCAGTAGTACGACAGGGACCTACGAGCAGTACTTC
V gene: TRBV20-1; clone size: NA; D gene: TRBD2; J gene: TRBJ2-2; CDR3 protein: CSARHSLAATGPGELFF; CDR3 DNA: TGCAGTGCTAGACATAGTCTAGCGGCCACGGGGCCCGGGGAGCTGTTTTTT
V gene: TRBV7-6; clone size: NA; D gene: NA; J gene: TRBJ1-3; CDR3 protein: CASSLDGGLLSGNTIYF; CDR3 DNA: TGTGCCAGCAGCTTAGATGGGGGGCTCCTCTCTGGAAACACCATATATTTT
V gene: TRBV20-1; clone size: NA; D gene: TRBD1; J gene: TRBJ2-7; CDR3 protein: CSATTGARDEQYF; CDR3 DNA: TGCAGTGCTACCACAGGGGCGCGGGACGAGCAGTACTTC
V gene: TRBV10-3; clone size: NA; D gene: NA; J gene: TRBJ1-2; CDR3 protein: CASSYRGWNYGYTF; CDR3 DNA: TGTGCCAGCAGTTACCGGGGTTGGAACTATGGCTACACCTTC
V gene: TRBV20-1; clone size: NA; D gene: NA; J gene: TRBJ2-2; CDR3 protein: CSARVARAATTTGELFF; CDR3 DNA: TGCAGTGCTAGAGTGGCCCGGGCAGCGACAACCACCGGGGAGCTGTTTTTT
V gene: TRBV24-1; clone size: NA; D gene: TRBD1; J gene: TRBJ1-1; CDR3 protein: CATSDPGTGGLTEAFF; CDR3 DNA: TGTGCCACCAGTGACCCAGGGACAGGGGGGCTCACTGAAGCTTTCTTT
V gene: TRBV7-9; clone size: few; D gene: NA; J gene: TRBJ1-3; CDR3 protein: CASSFSQSGNTIYF; CDR3 DNA: TGTGCCAGCAGCTTCTCACAGTCTGGAAACACCATATATTTT
V gene: TRBV5-4; clone size: few; D gene: NA; J gene: TRBJ2-2; CDR3 protein: CASSWRGRELFF; CDR3 DNA: TGTGCCAGCAGCTGGAGGGGAAGGGAGCTGTTTTTT
V gene: TRBV7-9; clone size: NA; D gene: NA; J gene: TRBJ1-1; CDR3 protein: CASSPPSTTEAFF; CDR3 DNA: TGTGCCAGCAGCCCGCCTTCCACCACTGAAGCTTTCTTT
V gene: TRBV25-1; clone size: NA; D gene: TRBD2; J gene: TRBJ2-5; CDR3 protein: CASSARLGTSLQETQYF; CDR3 DNA: TGTGCCAGCAGTGCACGACTCGGGACTAGCCTCCAAGAGACCCAGTACTTC
V gene: TRBV10-3; clone size: NA; D gene: NA; J gene: TRBJ2-3; CDR3 protein: CAISGGTPSTDTQYF; CDR3 DNA: TGTGCCATCAGCGGGGGCACACCTAGCACAGATACGCAGTATTTT
V gene: TRBV5-1; clone size: NA; D gene: NA; J gene: TRBJ2-7; CDR3 protein: CASSLSFLYEQYF; CDR3 DNA: TGCGCCAGCAGTCTAAGCTTCCTCTACGAGCAGTACTTC
V gene: TRBV20-1; clone size: many; D gene: NA; J gene: TRBJ2-7; CDR3 protein: CSAGRERVLEQYF; CDR3 DNA: TGCAGTGCTGGACGGGAGAGGGTCCTAGAGCAGTACTTC
V gene: TRBV12-3/TRBV12-4; clone size: NA; D gene: NA; J gene: TRBJ2-7; CDR3 protein: CASSFIVYEQYF; CDR3 DNA: TGTGCCAGCAGTTTCATCGTTTACGAGCAGTACTTC